A single sample is the source of the 12 T cell receptor beta chains below, sequenced in a study of identical twins. Each CDR3 protein is one row after TCRdb ran MiXCR on the 5' RACE reads. The sample has approximately 300,000 distinct CDR3 sequences; more than 8% are singletons. The same specimen was also included in a second study, on yellow fever vaccine responses in identical twins.

The sequenced material came from CD8+ T cells sorted from blood. These receptors came from a woman between 18 and 29 years old in good health.

This clonotype was counted only a few times. The V call is TRBV28, the J call TRBJ2-1, with TRBD2 identical over 8 bases. The CDR3 length is 15 residues. Germline CDR1 and CDR2: MDHEN and SYDVKM. Trimming at V came to 8 bases and at J to 3 bases, leaving 9 bases not matched to a gene. This CDR3 is CASALGSGGYNEQFF. The CDR3 coding sequence is TGTGCCAGCGCCCTTGGAAGCGGGGGCTACAATGAGCAGTTCTTC.

CDR3 region: CASRIQGGTGELFF. CDR3 DNA sequence: TGTGCCAGCAGAATACAGGGGGGCACCGGGGAGCTGTTTTTT. The V call is TRBV28, the J call TRBJ2-2; 8 nucleotides match TRBD1. This CDR3 comprises 14 residues. Germline loops: CDR1 MDHEN, CDR2 SYDVKM. V was pared by 6 bases and J by 4 bases, with 4 bases of the junction left unmatched.

This clonotype was counted between two and nine times. This chain uses TRBV30 with TRBJ2-7; no clear D gene. Germline assignment: CDR1 GTSNPN and CDR2 SVGIG (reference sequence). There are 13 residues in the CDR3. The V gene lost 0 bases and the J gene lost 2 bases, with 8 bases spanning the gap. The CDR3 DNA reads as TGTGCCTGGAGTGTTGACGGAACCTACGAGCAGTACTTC. Its protein is CAWSVDGTYEQYF.

The chain links TRBV2 to TRBJ2-7; D may be TRBD2 (5 bases). This CDR3 has 15 amino acids. V dropped 8 bases and J dropped 5 bases, with 22 bases sitting between them. Per the germline V gene, CDR1 is SNHLY and CDR2 is FYNNEI. The CDR3 spells CASPAVGDNIDEQYF. As DNA, the CDR3 is TGTGCCAGCCCGGCGGTCGGGGATAATATCGACGAGCAGTACTTC.

This clonotype has at least ten counts. The chain joins TRBV20-1 to TRBJ2-3; no clear D. This CDR3 comprises 15 residues. Germline assignment: CDR1 DFQATT and CDR2 SNEGSKA (reference sequence). Between the trimmed V and J ends, which lost 4 bases and 0 bases, there was a span of 14 bases. This CDR3 reads CSAIYIGPSTDTQYF. As DNA, the CDR3 is TGCAGTGCTATCTACATTGGCCCTAGCACAGATACGCAGTATTTT.

The rearrangement joins TRBV7-9 to TRBJ2-3; D ambiguous. The V gene's germline CDR1 is SEHNR and CDR2 FQNEAQ (reference sequence). The CDR3 consists of 16 residues. V was pared by 2 bases and J by 2 bases, with 14 bases between. The CDR3 region has the DNA TGTGCCAGCAGCTTATTTGGGATCTCAGACACAGATACGCAGTATTTT. Amino acid sequence: CASSLFGISDTDTQYF.

This clonotype was recorded many times. The rearrangement joins TRBV7-9 to TRBJ2-3; TRBD1 might be the D (6 bases). This CDR3 comprises 16 residues. Germline V gives CDR1 SEHNR, CDR2 FQNEAQ (reference sequence). V lost 5 bases to trimming and J lost 6 bases, with 21 bases between them. The CDR3 loop is CASSTRQAGAWDTQYF. In DNA form, the CDR3 reads TGTGCCAGCAGCACACGACAGGCCGGGGCGTGGGATACGCAGTATTTT.

This clonotype occurred a few times. The chain combines TRBV28 with TRBJ2-3, with 13 bases lining up with TRBD2. The CDR3 covers 18 residues. J gave up 1 base and V 7 bases, and 11 bases lay outside the gene matches. Per the germline V gene, CDR1 is MDHEN and CDR2 is SYDVKM. CDR3 region: CASTKGLAGAVGTDTQYF. The CDR3 DNA sequence: TGTGCCAGCACCAAAGGACTAGCGGGAGCTGTAGGCACAGATACGCAGTATTTT. The full variable domain, rest sourced from reference TRBV28 and TRBJ2-3, is DVKVTQSSRYLVKRTGEKVFLECVQDMDHENMFWYRQDPGLGLRLIYFSYDVKMKEKGDIPEGYSVSREKKERFSLILESASTNQTSMYLCASTKGLAGAVGTDTQYFGPGTRLTVL.

Comment on this clonotype: A read error may explain this, as a much larger clone is one base away. V usage is TRBV5-6 and J usage is TRBJ2-2; D uncertain. The V end was cut by 4 bases, the J end by 1 base, with 8 bases between. This CDR3 spans 14 amino acids. CDR1 SGHDT and CDR2 YYEEEE come from the germline V gene. The CDR3 region is CASSHRQNTGELFF. The CDR3 coding sequence is TGTGCCAGCAGCCATAGACAGAACACCGGGGAGCTGTTTTTT.

This clonotype was found many times. The genes are TRBV10-3 and TRBJ2-7; 8 positions match TRBD2. The CDR3 contains 13 residues. V trimming: 11 bases; J trimming: 1 base; junction bases outside the gene matches: 7. Germline V gene lookup returns CDR1 ENHRY and CDR2 SYGVKD. Written as DNA, the CDR3 is TGTGCCGCGAGCGGGGGTTATTCCTACGAGCAGTACTTC. This translates into CAASGGYSYEQYF.

This clonotype was counted at least ten times. This chain connects TRBV7-2 to TRBJ2-2; tentative D call: TRBD2 (5 bases). Germline V gives CDR1 SGHTA, CDR2 FQGNSA. The CDR3 sequence is 15 residues long. Trimming took 3 bases from V and 4 from J, leaving 12 bases between them. This CDR3 is CASSFRTPRTGELFF. CDR3 sequence (DNA): TGTGCCAGCAGCTTTCGGACTCCACGCACCGGGGAGCTGTTTTTT.

This clonotype was seen at least ten times. This sequence joins TRBV6-1 and TRBJ2-3; 12 bases line up with TRBD2. The J segment lost 0 bases and the V segment lost 7 bases, leaving 5 bases of the junction unmatched. CDR1 and CDR2 from the germline V gene are MNHNS and SASEGT. This CDR3 is 16 amino acids long. The CDR3 DNA follows: TGTGCCAGCACCCTAACTAGCGGGGGGAGCACAGATACGCAGTATTTT. Translation gives CASTLTSGGSTDTQYF.